This paragraph covers one T cell receptor (beta chain) sequence. The antigen remains unidentified. This sample is part of a study of Graves' ophthalmopathy and Graves' hyperthyroidism. Across the whole study: Prior to any treatment, peripheral blood was collected at the time of initial diagnosis.

Findings of the study overall: With just under 90% sensitivity and around 81% specificity, a 13-signature model separated ophthalmopathy from stable hyperthyroidism.

TCR beta CDR3 amplification used RNA transcripts. HTBI primers were employed in first-round RT-PCR, then a second-round multiplex PCR followed. TCRdb re-derived calls from the multiplex PCR reads in MiXCR, one entry per CDR3 protein. The sample includes around 660,000 distinct CDR3 sequences, approximately 39% of them seen just once. This CDR3 comprises 17 residues. Germline V CDR1 and CDR2: LNHDA, SQIVND (reference sequence). V gave up 4 bases and J gave up 8 bases; unmatched junction bases: 14. Sample: peripheral blood. The sequence was collected from an adult man with Graves' ophthalmopathy. The chain links TRBV19 to TRBJ2-1; 10 bases agree with TRBD1. The CDR3 DNA follows: TGTGCCAGTAGTACGTACCCCGGGACAGGGGTTGGGGATGAGCAGTTCTTC. Translating gives CASSTYPGTGVGDEQFF.